What follows are 29 T cell receptor beta chains derived from one specimen sequenced in a study of shared clonotypes between healthy human individuals. Here immunoSEQ multiplex PCR was the method, and the copy in TCRdb shows in-frame clones only, minus some. In the table there are 500,000 to 650,000 clones, roughly 79% of which are singletons. Sequenced input: PBMCs. The origin of the receptors is a middle-aged woman in good health. Some clones in this sample may be carry-over from other donors' samples.

On this clone itself: The junction differs from germline at one of its ends, possibly a read error. The CDR3 region is CASSVDSSYDEQFF. CDR3 DNA sequence: TGTGCCAGCAGCGTAGATAGCTCCTACGATGAGCAGTTCTTC. The V and J genes are TRBV9 and TRBJ2-1, with D uncertain. Germline V gene lookup returns CDR1 SGDLS and CDR2 YYNGEE. The CDR3 covers 14 residues.

This chain links TRBV7-9 with TRBJ2-1, with 7 bases lining up with TRBD2. Germline V gene lookup returns CDR1 SEHNR and CDR2 FQNEAQ (reference sequence). The CDR3 has 15 residues. Trimming at V came to 4 bases and at J to 6 bases, leaving 9 bases not matched to a gene. The CDR3: CASSSVGGRGNEQFF. The CDR3 bases are TGTGCCAGCAGCTCGGTCGGCGGGAGAGGCAATGAGCAGTTCTTC.

This sequence joins TRBV5-1 and TRBJ2-7; tentatively, D is TRBD1 (6 bases). Germline V gene sequence: CDR1 SGHRS, CDR2 YFSETQ. This CDR3 contains 15 residues. Between the trimmed V and J ends, which lost 4 bases and 4 bases, there was a span of 18 bases. CDR3 in DNA: TGCGCCAGCAGCCCCCAAACAGGGTCGAGTTACGAGCAGTACTTC. This codes for CASSPQTGSSYEQYF.

CDR3 DNA sequence: TGCGCCAGCAGCTTGAGGGGCACAGATACGCAGTATTTT. This gives the protein CASSLRGTDTQYF. The J gene is TRBJ2-3, the V gene TRBV5-1; D is uncertain. CDR1 and CDR2 (germline): SGHRS, YFSETQ. CDR3 length: 13 amino acids. Trimming removed 1 base from V and 1 base from J, with 4 bases in between. The entire variable domain, with the rest obtained from reference TRBV5-1 and TRBJ2-3, is as follows: KAGVTQTPRYLIKTRGQQVTLSCSPISGHRSVSWYQQTPGQGLQFLFEYFSETQRNKGNFPGRFSGRQFSNSRSEMNVSTLELGDSALYLCASSLRGTDTQYFGPGTRLTVL.

The chain is built from TRBV1 and TRBJ1-5; the table calls TRBD1, which could not be checked here. TRBV1 is a pseudogene locus. CDR3 length: 18 residues. CDR3 DNA sequence: TGCACCAGCAGCCAATACTCGGACAGGGGGGATAGCAATCAGCCCCAGCATTTT. Encoded protein: CTSSQYSDRGDSNQPQHF.

Concerning this clone itself: The sample carries other DNA sequences with the same CDR3. The J gene is TRBJ2-7, the V gene TRBV7-2; 12 bases map to TRBD1. J gave up 4 bases and V 3 bases, and 4 bases lay outside the gene matches. Germline values: CDR1 SGHTA, CDR2 FQGNSA. The CDR3 is 15 residues long. DNA for the CDR3: TGTGCCAGCAGCTTGGGACAGGGGGCTTTTTACGAGCAGTACTTC. Translated: CASSLGQGAFYEQYF.

The J gene is TRBJ2-7, the V gene TRBV19; D is perhaps TRBD2 (5 bases). V lost 3 bases to trimming and J lost 0 bases, with 12 bases between them. The CDR3 contains 15 residues. Germline-derived CDR1 and CDR2 are LNHDA and SQIVND (reference sequence). Written as DNA, the CDR3 is TGTGCCAGTAGTATGAAGTGGGAGAGCTCCTACGAGCAGTACTTC. Translating gives CASSMKWESSYEQYF.

The CDR3 loop is CASSGRQGTFQPQHF. In DNA form, the CDR3 reads TGTGCCAGCAGCGGGAGACAGGGGACGTTTCAGCCCCAGCATTTT. The chain recombines TRBV6-1 with TRBJ1-5, with TRBD1 matching over 8 bases. Germline V gene lookup returns CDR1 MNHNS and CDR2 SASEGT. Germline trimming cut 6 bases from V and 6 bases from J; bases unmatched to any gene: 10. This CDR3 has 15 amino acids.

J is TRBJ1-1 and V is TRBV7-9; D remains unclear. Germline lookup yields CDR1 SEHNR and CDR2 FQNEAQ (reference sequence). The CDR3 has 13 residues. V dropped 5 bases and J dropped 2 bases, with 9 bases sitting between them. The DNA of the CDR3 is TGTGCCAGCAGCCTACCCGGCAACACTGAAGCTTTCTTT. As protein: CASSLPGNTEAFF.

The rearrangement joins TRBV11-2 to TRBJ2-3; weak D call: TRBD2 (6 bases). The CDR3 length is 16 residues. Germline CDR1 and CDR2: SGHAT and FQNNGV. Trimming removed 5 bases from V and 1 base from J, with 16 bases in between. The CDR3 here is CASSLRLDTGTDTQYF. The CDR3 coding sequence is TGTGCCAGCAGCCTAAGACTAGACACTGGCACAGATACGCAGTATTTT.

This clone was counted a single time. The gene calls are TRBV7-2 and TRBJ2-7; D uncertain. The V and J ends lost 5 bases and 4 bases respectively, with 12 bases between them. Germline-derived CDR1 and CDR2 are SGHTA and FQGNSA. This CDR3 comprises 13 residues. The CDR3 sequence: CASSLRLIYEQYF. The CDR3 region has the DNA TGTGCCAGCAGCCTTCGCCTGATATACGAGCAGTACTTC.

Concerning this clone: With a far larger clone one base away, a read error is the likely cause. Other DNA sequences from this sample encode an identical CDR3 as well. The chain is built from TRBV30 and TRBJ1-5; D gene uncertain. Germline-derived CDR1 and CDR2 are GTSNPN and SVGIG (reference sequence). The CDR3 spans 12 residues. CDR3 DNA: TGTGCCTGGAGCGGAAGCAACCAGCCCCAGCATTTT. Encoded protein: CAWSGSNQPQHF.

This chain uses TRBV18 with TRBJ1-2; D unclear. Looked up from germline, CDR1 is KGHSH and CDR2 is LQKENI. V was clipped by 3 bases and J by 8 bases, with 13 bases between them. The CDR3 sequence is 13 residues long. CDR3 region: CASSPLSGEGYTF. DNA of the CDR3: TGTGCCAGCTCACCGCTCAGTGGGGAAGGCTACACCTTC.

For this clone: Other DNA variants within this sample encode the same CDR3. The gene calls are TRBV15 and TRBJ1-5, with D hard to call. The length of the CDR3 is 13 residues. V gave up 0 bases and J gave up 6 bases, with 6 bases separating them. The germline V gene has CDR1 LNHNV and CDR2 YYDKDF (reference sequence). The CDR3 loop is CATSRDLSQPQHF. DNA for the CDR3: TGTGCCACCAGCAGAGATCTAAGTCAGCCCCAGCATTTT.

The chain joins TRBV28 to TRBJ2-7; D call uncertain. V lost 3 bases to trimming and J lost 6 bases, with 9 bases between them. The germline V gene encodes CDR1 MDHEN and CDR2 SYDVKM. The length of the CDR3 is 12 residues. The CDR3 loop is CASSFGWSEQYF. CDR3 coding DNA: TGTGCCAGCAGTTTTGGCTGGAGCGAGCAGTACTTC.

This clone was seen once. A far larger clone is off by one base, so a read error is likely. The rearrangement joins TRBV2 to TRBJ2-5, with a weak D call TRBD1 (6 bases). Trimming stripped 7 bases from V and 0 bases from J, with 15 bases between. The CDR3 spans 15 residues. Germline V CDR1 and CDR2: SNHLY, FYNNEI. CDR3 amino acids: CASTRLGQYQETQYF. In DNA, the CDR3 is TGTGCCAGCACCCGCTTAGGACAGTACCAAGAGACCCAGTACTTC.

In this sample, this clone turned up a few times. The rearrangement uses TRBV30 and TRBJ1-5; D is possibly TRBD1 (6 bases). V shed 6 bases and J shed 0 bases, with 21 bases lying between them. This CDR3 is 17 amino acids long. CDR1 and CDR2 from the germline V gene are GTSNPN and SVGIG (reference sequence). CDR3 DNA sequence: TGTGCCTGCCAGGACAGTCCATCCTCTTATAGCAATCAGCCCCAGCATTTT. This translates into CACQDSPSSYSNQPQHF.

CDR3 sequence: CASSVDSVPGELFF. The DNA of the CDR3 is TGTGCCAGCAGCGTAGATAGCGTCCCCGGGGAGCTGTTTTTT. V gene TRBV9 combines with J gene TRBJ2-2; D might be TRBD2 (5 bases). The germline CDR1 and CDR2 sequences are SGDLS and YYNGEE. The CDR3 has 14 residues. Trimming stripped 0 bases from V and 6 bases from J, with 9 bases between.

This chain links TRBV25-1 with TRBJ1-2; weak D call: TRBD1 (5 bases). Trimming left V 11 bases short and J 2 bases short, with 18 bases between. Germline V gives CDR1 MGHDK, CDR2 SYGVNS. CDR3 size: 14 residues. CDR3 sequence: CAQGLKRRNYGYTF. In DNA, the CDR3 is TGTGCCCAGGGCTTAAAACGAAGGAACTATGGCTACACCTTC.

V and J are TRBV30 and TRBJ1-2, with D maybe TRBD1 (5 bases). The CDR3 sequence is 12 residues long. The V end lost 5 bases, the J end lost 5 bases, and 12 bases lay between the germline ends. Germline V gene data show CDR1 as GTSNPN and CDR2 as SVGIG (reference sequence). Here the CDR3 DNA reads TGTGCCTGGGGGACTGGGGGGTATGGCTACACCTTC. Protein sequence: CAWGTGGYGYTF.

With respect to this clone: A much larger clone lies a single base off, so this may be a read error. The V and J genes are TRBV2 and TRBJ2-3; D gene ambiguous. V lost 6 bases and J 3 bases, leaving 7 bases between the germline ends. Germline-derived CDR1 and CDR2 are SNHLY and FYNNEI. The CDR3 extends over 12 amino acids. For the CDR3, the DNA is TGTGCCAGCAGCTTCGGGACAGATACGCAGTATTTT. This codes for CASSFGTDTQYF.

This chain uses TRBV25-1 with TRBJ2-7, with a possible D match to TRBD2 (5 bases). Germline CDR1 and CDR2: MGHDK and SYGVNS. Trimming took 2 bases from V and 1 from J, leaving 9 bases between them. This CDR3 comprises 14 residues. The CDR3 loop reads CASSERGSSYEQYF. As DNA, the CDR3 is TGTGCCAGCAGTGAACGAGGGTCATCCTACGAGCAGTACTTC.

On this clone itself: A single base is all that separates this from a far larger clone, so a read error is likely. Other DNA sequences in the sample encode the same CDR3. The rearrangement links TRBV13 to TRBJ2-1; 9 bases are shared with TRBD2. This CDR3 spans 15 amino acids. The V and J ends lost 3 bases and 7 bases, in that order; junction bases with no gene match: 7. Looked up from germline, CDR1 is PRHDT and CDR2 is FYEKMQ (reference sequence). Here the CDR3 DNA reads TGTGCCAGCAGCTTTTCTAGCGGGAAGTATAATGAGCAGTTCTTC. Translation: CASSFSSGKYNEQFF.

This chain joins TRBV29-1 and TRBJ1-4; D unclear. V lost 2 bases, J lost 7 bases, and 8 bases lay in between. CDR3 length: 12 residues. The germline gives CDR1 SQVTM, CDR2 ANQGSEA. DNA of the CDR3: TGCAGCGTTGAAAATGGGCGTGAAAAACTGTTTTTT. This codes for CSVENGREKLFF. Full variable domain (outside the CDR3, taken from reference TRBV29-1 and TRBJ1-4): SAVISQKPSRDICQRGTSLTIQCQVDSQVTMMFWYRQQPGQSLTLIATANQGSEATYESGFVIDKFPISRPNLTFSTLTVSNMSPEDSSIYLCSVENGREKLFFGSGTQLSVL.

Regarding this clone: This is likely an artifact of a read error, given a far larger clone one base away. The sample contains more than one DNA sequence encoding this CDR3. CDR3 sequence: CASSALIQLNTEAFF. CDR3 bases: TGTGCCAGCAGCGCCCTAATCCAACTGAACACTGAAGCCTTCTTT. This chain links TRBV7-2 with TRBJ1-1; D is unclear. The CDR3 runs 15 residues. Per the germline V gene, CDR1 is SGHTA and CDR2 is FQGNSA.

To note about this clone: Within the sample, other DNA sequences also encode this same CDR3. V gene TRBV11-2 combines with J gene TRBJ1-1; the match to TRBD1 covers 8 bases. The CDR3 contains 15 residues. Germline CDR1 SGHAT, CDR2 FQNNGV. V was clipped by 4 bases and J by 3 bases; unmatched bases: 7. CDR3 DNA: TGTGCCAGCAGCTCCTCGGACAGGGCCGACACTGAAGCTTTCTTT. Protein sequence: CASSSSDRADTEAFF.

This chain joins TRBV15 and TRBJ1-1; 8 positions agree with TRBD1. Unmatched junction bases numbered 8, after V lost 10 bases and J lost 4 bases. The CDR3 is 13 amino acids. Germline CDR1 is LNHNV and CDR2 is YYDKDF (reference sequence). Here the CDR3 reads CAISQGASTEAFF. In DNA form, the CDR3 reads TGTGCCATTAGCCAGGGGGCAAGCACTGAAGCTTTCTTT. The entire variable domain, with the rest obtained from reference TRBV15 and TRBJ1-1, is as follows: DAMVIQNPRYQVTQFGKPVTLSCSQTLNHNVMYWYQQKSSQAPKLLFHYYDKDFNNEADTPDNFQSRRPNTSFCFLDIRSPGLGDTAMYLCAISQGASTEAFFGQGTRLTVV.

The rearrangement joins TRBV6-4 to TRBJ2-7; TRBD2 agrees at 10 bases. Germline V lookup: CDR1 MRHNA, CDR2 SNTAGT. The CDR3 has 16 amino acids. Germline trimming cut 6 bases from V and 5 bases from J; bases unmatched to any gene: 13. Here the CDR3 DNA reads TGTGCCAGCAGGGCTAGCGGGAGTCAGGTTACGGACGAGCAGTACTTC. Protein sequence: CASRASGSQVTDEQYF.

In regard to this clone: In the same sample, other DNA sequences code for this CDR3. The V call is TRBV5-1, the J call TRBJ2-3; D not resolved. V lost 0 bases and J 2 bases, leaving 7 bases between the germline ends. The CDR3 has 14 residues. Germline-derived CDR1 and CDR2 are SGHRS and YFSETQ. CDR3 coding DNA: TGCGCCAGCAGCTTGGGGCAGGACACAGATACGCAGTATTTT. Amino acids: CASSLGQDTDTQYF.